Sequencing of this T cell receptor (beta chain) was carried out in a study of CD8 T cells in Susac syndrome. Study overall: When blood was collected, patients with Susac syndrome were therapy-naive, were taking corticosteroids, or were receiving intravenous immunoglobulin alone.

RNA amounts of roughly 0.45 to 1 ug underwent reverse transcription with random hexamers. TCRdb reanalysed the immunoSEQ multiplex PCR reads using MiXCR and keeps one entry per CDR3 protein. This table holds 100,000 to 150,000 distinct CDR3 sequences, over 85% found once. Germline V lookup: CDR1 DFQATT, CDR2 SNEGSKA (reference sequence). Trimming shortened V by 1 base and J by 3 bases, and 13 bases separated the two germline ends. CDR3 length: 14 residues. As regards this clonotype: Its antigen remains unknown.

Broader study findings: Across the total CD8+ repertoires, fewer than 20 Susac-specific public clones were found. The CD8+ TEMRA repertoires yielded roughly 5 such clones.

Sequencing targeted TCR beta in T cells from blood (CD8+ and CD4+). Sequences were obtained from CD8+ T cells from PBMCs. The origin of this receptor is a human donor with Susac syndrome. This chain joins TRBV20-1 and TRBJ2-7; D may be TRBD2 (5 bases). This CDR3 is CSARVGKDYYEQYF. For the CDR3, the DNA is TGCAGTGCTAGAGTTGGGAAAGACTACTACGAGCAGTACTTC.